A selection of T cell receptor beta chains follows, all from one sample in a study of CD8+ T cells in alopecia areata. Assay used: immunoSEQ multiplex PCR; TCRdb lists only in-frame clones, some missing. Among 190,000 or so clones listed, roughly 62% were seen once. This specimen consisted of CD8+ T cells sorted from blood, obtained at week 24, from a patient treated with tofacitinib. The receptors were gathered from a human donor with alopecia areata. The CDR3 runs from the conserved cysteine through the conserved F or W. A D gene is named only where the DNA matches it firmly. The size of a clone is reported for some rows only, either as once, few or many, or as a class for expanded clones.

clone size | J gene | D gene | V gene | CDR3 protein | CDR3 DNA
. | TRBJ2-2 | . | TRBV5-6 | CASSFSGAGELFF | TGTGCCAGCAGCTTTTCGGGAGCCGGGGAGCTGTTTTTT
. | TRBJ2-7 | TRBD2 | TRBV19 | CASSAGTSGAYEQYF | TGTGCCAGTAGTGCGGGGACTAGCGGGGCTTACGAGCAGTACTTC
once | TRBJ1-1 | . | TRBV7-2 | CASSVRVRTEAFF | TGTGCCAGCAGCGTCAGGGTTAGGACTGAAGCTTTCTTT
. | TRBJ1-2 | . | TRBV6-5 | CASSQFRTINYGYTF | TGTGCCAGCAGTCAATTTCGGACTATTAACTATGGCTACACCTTC
. | TRBJ2-7 | . | TRBV11-2 | CASSVGTYAQYF | TGTGCCAGCAGCGTAGGGACTTACGCGCAGTACTTC
. | TRBJ2-3 | . | TRBV5-1 | CASSFNLNRASTDTQYF | TGCGCCAGCAGCTTTAATCTGAATAGAGCTAGCACAGATACGCAGTATTTT
. | TRBJ1-5 | . | TRBV7-8 | CASSPRVPNQPQHF | TGTGCCAGCAGCCCCCGGGTTCCCAATCAGCCCCAGCATTTT
. | TRBJ2-7 | . | TRBV20-1 | CSARAYGEQYF | TGCAGTGCTAGAGCTTACGGGGAGCAGTACTTC
. | TRBJ2-7 | . | TRBV7-9 | CASSSPGTPRF | TGTGCCAGCAGCTCCCCCGGGACCCCCCGCTTC
. | TRBJ1-1 | . | TRBV2 | CAGSRDDTEAFF | TGTGCCGGAAGTCGGGACGACACTGAAGCTTTCTTT
. | TRBJ1-6 | . | TRBV30 | CAWGPLGSSYNSPLHF | TGTGCCTGGGGTCCCCTTGGTAGCTCCTATAATTCACCCCTCCACTTT
. | TRBJ1-1 | TRBD1 | TRBV5-1 | CASSLSTRTGGKIQVNTEAFF | TGCGCCAGCAGCTTGTCGACACGGACAGGGGGCAAAATACAGGTGAACACTGAAGCTTTCTTT
few | TRBJ2-7 | . | TRBV18 | CASSIRKGTYEQYF | TGTGCCAGCTCAATCCGGAAGGGGACCTACGAGCAGTACTTC
. | TRBJ2-3 | TRBD2 | TRBV6-4 | CASSVIAGSTDTQYF | TGTGCCAGCAGCGTTATAGCGGGGAGCACAGATACGCAGTATTTT
. | TRBJ1-2 | . | TRBV7-6 | CASSLALGHLYGYTF | TGTGCCAGCAGCTTAGCGCTGGGACACCTCTATGGCTACACCTTC
. | TRBJ2-1 | TRBD2 | TRBV7-8 | CASSPYGGSAEQFF | TGTGCCAGCAGCCCCTACGGGGGGAGTGCTGAGCAGTTCTTC
. | TRBJ2-1 | TRBD1 | TRBV29-1 | CSVEGHQDRGYNEQFF | TGCAGCGTTGAAGGTCACCAGGACAGGGGATACAATGAGCAGTTCTTC
. | TRBJ1-2 | TRBD1 | TRBV29-1 | CSVEDPDRTTDGSGYTF | TGCAGCGTTGAAGATCCGGACAGGACGACGGATGGGAGTGGCTACACCTTC
few | TRBJ2-4 | . | TRBV5-1 | CASSLSPLAKNIQYF | TGCGCCAGCAGCTTATCACCACTAGCCAAAAACATTCAGTACTTC
few | TRBJ2-4 | . | TRBV2 | CASSAPGEGGKYF | TGTGCCAGCAGTGCCCCCGGGGAAGGGGGAAAGTACTTC
. | TRBJ2-1 | TRBD1 | TRBV6-4 | CASSAGTEPYNEQFF | TGTGCCAGCAGTGCAGGGACAGAACCTTACAATGAGCAGTTCTTC
. | TRBJ1-5 | TRBD1 | TRBV30 | CAWSAGTGADQPQHF | TGTGCCTGGAGTGCCGGGACAGGAGCTGATCAGCCCCAGCATTTT
. | TRBJ1-1 | TRBD1 | TRBV5-6 | CASSYLPGQGSFDTEAFF | TGTGCCAGCAGCTATTTACCGGGACAGGGCTCGTTCGACACTGAAGCTTTCTTT
few | TRBJ2-1 | . | TRBV7-9 | CASSFQGDNEQFF | TGTGCCAGCAGCTTCCAGGGCGACAATGAGCAGTTCTTC
. | TRBJ2-5 | TRBD1 | TRBV9 | CASSPRPGTGYQETQYF | TGTGCCAGCAGCCCGCGTCCCGGGACAGGGTACCAAGAGACCCAGTACTTC
. | TRBJ1-1 | . | TRBV30 | CAWMVPEAFF | TGTGCCTGGATGGTCCCCGAAGCTTTCTTT
. | TRBJ1-5 | . | TRBV5-1 | CASSLARPPMGGIQPQHF | TGCGCCAGCAGCTTGGCCCGGCCCCCCATGGGGGGAATTCAGCCCCAGCATTTT
. | TRBJ2-7 | TRBD2 | TRBV4-1 | CASSQPSGGLSYEQYF | TGCGCCAGCAGCCAACCTAGCGGGGGACTCTCCTACGAGCAGTACTTC
few | TRBJ1-1 | TRBD1 | TRBV10-3 | CAISDPDRGVITEAFF | TGTGCCATCAGTGACCCTGACAGGGGAGTGATTACTGAAGCTTTCTTT
. | TRBJ1-2 | . | TRBV30 | CAWRGSVPYGYTF | TGTGCCTGGAGGGGGTCAGTCCCATATGGCTACACCTTC
. | TRBJ1-1 | . | TRBV4-1 | CASSYDRWRNTEAFF | TGCGCCAGCAGCTATGACAGGTGGAGGAACACTGAAGCTTTCTTT
. | TRBJ1-4 | . | TRBV13 | CASSFGERGEKLFF | TGTGCCAGCAGCTTTGGGGAGAGGGGGGAAAAACTGTTTTTT
. | TRBJ1-6 | . | TRBV27 | CASSLSLILGGLHF | TGTGCCAGCAGTTTATCGTTGATCCTGGGGGGCCTCCACTTT
. | TRBJ2-3 | . | TRBV5-1 | CASSLDRGDRTTDTQYF | TGCGCCAGCAGCTTGGATCGGGGGGACAGAACAACAGATACGCAGTATTTT